A single sample gave rise to the 22 T cell receptor beta chains below, sequenced in a study of blood T cell repertoires in COVID-19. The method was immunoSEQ multiplex PCR; TCRdb's version includes in-frame clones alone and lacks a portion of them. The table records roughly 200,000 clones, 90% of them present only once. Sequenced input: PBMCs or T cells enriched from blood (not recorded which). The source is a young man who had recovered from COVID-19.

The V and J genes are TRBV21-1 and TRBJ1-5; the table's D gene call, TRBD1, was not cross checked with the DNA. TRBV21-1 is a pseudogene locus. CDR3 length: 16 amino acids. CDR3 sequence reads: CASSRKQGQGNQPQHF. The CDR3 DNA reads TGTGCCAGCAGTAGAAAACAGGGCCAGGGCAATCAGCCCCAGCATTTT.

This chain connects TRBV19 to TRBJ2-1; maybe TRBD2 (6 bases). The CDR3 length is 15 residues. CDR1 LNHDA and CDR2 SQIVND come from the germline V gene (reference sequence). The V gene lost 3 bases and the J gene lost 5 bases, with 14 bases spanning the gap. The CDR3 loop reads CASSIFSGANNEQFF. CDR3 sequence (DNA): TGTGCCAGTAGTATTTTTAGCGGAGCCAACAATGAGCAGTTCTTC.

This sequence joins TRBV28 and TRBJ2-3, with TRBD2 identical over 7 bases. This CDR3 contains 14 residues. CDR1 is MDHEN and CDR2 is SYDVKM in the germline V gene. V shed 4 bases, J shed 1 base, and the junction held 2 bases outside the gene matches. The DNA for the CDR3 is TGTGCCAGCAGTTCCCTAGCGGGCACAGATACGCAGTATTTT. Translated: CASSSLAGTDTQYF.

The rearrangement uses TRBV6-5 and TRBJ1-5; D is perhaps TRBD1 (6 bases). The CDR3 totals 16 residues. Trimming shortened V by 2 bases and J by 0 bases, and 11 bases separated the two germline ends. Germline lookup yields CDR1 MNHEY and CDR2 SVGAGI. This chain's CDR3 is CASSYMAGDSNQPQHF. In DNA form, the CDR3 reads TGTGCCAGCAGTTACATGGCAGGGGATAGCAATCAGCCCCAGCATTTT.

The chain employs TRBV9 and TRBJ1-3; D is ambiguous. The CDR3 covers 13 residues. Germline lookup yields CDR1 SGDLS and CDR2 YYNGEE. The germline V and J ends were trimmed by 3 bases and 4 bases, with 8 bases remaining between them. The CDR3 DNA sequence: TGTGCCAGCAGCGCACCCTACGGAAACACCATATATTTT. It is translated as CASSAPYGNTIYF.

The genes are TRBV7-2 and TRBJ2-7; 9 bases line up with TRBD1. Germline lookup yields CDR1 SGHTA and CDR2 FQGNSA. Trimming removed 5 bases from V and 7 bases from J; junction bases left unmatched: 12. The CDR3 length is 15 residues. CDR3 sequence (DNA): TGTGCCAGCAGCCCCCCAGGGACAGGGACACGAGAGCAGTACTTC. Translating it yields CASSPPGTGTREQYF.

The chain carries TRBV7-2 and TRBJ1-1; D remains unclear. In germline, CDR1 is SGHTA, CDR2 FQGNSA. The CDR3 covers 14 residues. Trimming took off 4 bases at V and 6 bases at J, with 15 bases between the two ends. The DNA of the CDR3 is TGTGCCAGCAGCTCTCTCGCAAATAGCGCTGAAGCTTTCTTT. Protein: CASSSLANSAEAFF.

The chain joins TRBV2 to TRBJ1-6; tentatively, D is TRBD1 (5 bases). CDR3 length: 14 amino acids. With 0 bases removed from V and 7 bases from J, the gap between germline ends came to 7 bases. Germline CDR1 reads SNHLY; CDR2 reads FYNNEI. CDR3 amino acids: CASSEARGNSPLHF. The CDR3 DNA reads as TGTGCCAGCAGTGAAGCGCGGGGCAATTCACCCCTCCACTTT.

This chain connects TRBV24-1 to TRBJ1-2; D is perhaps TRBD1 (5 bases). Deletions cut 4 bases from V and 1 base from J, with 9 bases between. The V gene's germline CDR1 is KGHDR and CDR2 SFDVKD. The CDR3 length is 14 residues. CDR3 bases: TGTGCCACCAGTGACAGGGCAGATAACTATGGCTACACCTTC. As protein: CATSDRADNYGYTF.

This clone appeared a single time. The rearrangement uses TRBV6-2 or TRBV6-3 and TRBJ2-7; maybe TRBD2 (5 bases). Germline V gives CDR1 MNHEY, CDR2 SVGEGT. This CDR3 has 15 residues. Trimming shortened V by 6 bases and J by 3 bases, and 18 bases separated the two germline ends. CDR3 nucleotide sequence: TGTGCCAGCAGCGACGGGCAGGTCGGGATCTACGAGCAGTACTTC. Protein: CASSDGQVGIYEQYF.

This clone has a single count. The J gene is TRBJ1-1, the V gene TRBV30; 8 nucleotides match TRBD1. V trimming: 2 bases; J trimming: 5 bases; junction bases outside the gene matches: 4. This CDR3 contains 13 residues. Germline V gene sequence: CDR1 GTSNPN, CDR2 SVGIG (reference sequence). The CDR3 nucleotides read TGTGCCTGGAGTTCCTACAGGGGGACTGAAGCTTTCTTT. Its protein product is CAWSSYRGTEAFF.

CDR3 bases: TGTGCCAGCAGCTTGATCCTAGCGGGGGCCTCCTACGAGCAGTACTTC. It codes for CASSLILAGASYEQYF. This chain uses TRBV5-4 with TRBJ2-7, with 10 bases aligning to TRBD2. CDR1 and CDR2 from the germline V gene are SGHNT and YYREEE (reference sequence). J gave up 0 bases and V 1 base, and 4 bases lay outside the gene matches. The length of the CDR3 is 16 residues.

The chain is built from TRBV4-2 and TRBJ2-1; 10 bases align to TRBD2. In germline, CDR1 is LGHNA, CDR2 YNFKEQ. J gave up 8 bases and V 1 base, and 8 bases lay outside the gene matches. This CDR3 contains 16 residues. CDR3 protein: CASSQVELAGVDEQFF. CDR3 in DNA: TGTGCCAGCAGCCAAGTGGAGCTAGCGGGAGTGGATGAGCAGTTCTTC.

This rearrangement joins TRBV7-2 to TRBJ2-3; 11 bases fit TRBD2. With 8 bases clipped from V and 3 bases from J, the junction kept 13 bases outside the gene matches. The CDR3 extends over 17 amino acids. CDR1 SGHTA and CDR2 FQGNSA come from the germline V gene. The CDR3 reads CASQPGSRLAGTDTQYF. In DNA, the CDR3 is TGTGCCAGCCAGCCAGGAAGTAGACTAGCGGGGACAGATACGCAGTATTTT.

This clone appeared once. This chain joins TRBV10-2 and TRBJ2-3; 10 bases fit TRBD2. With 3 bases clipped from V and 4 bases from J, the junction kept 7 bases outside the gene matches. Germline V CDR1 and CDR2: WSHSY, SAAADI. CDR3 size: 16 residues. CDR3: CASSEYTSGNPDTQYF. Here the CDR3 DNA reads TGCGCCAGCAGTGAATACACTAGCGGGAACCCAGATACGCAGTATTTT.

The CDR3 DNA is TGTGCCAGCAGCAACGGACAGCAACGAAACTATGGCTACACCTTC. Its translation: CASSNGQQRNYGYTF. The chain employs TRBV7-9 and TRBJ1-2, with D perhaps matching TRBD1 (6 bases). Trimming shortened V by 5 bases and J by 2 bases, and 15 bases separated the two germline ends. The CDR3 totals 15 residues. Germline V lookup: CDR1 SEHNR, CDR2 FQNEAQ (reference sequence).

The V call is TRBV29-1, the J call TRBJ1-1, with a possible D match to TRBD1 (6 bases). V was trimmed by 4 bases and J by 4 bases, leaving 13 bases between them. Per germline, CDR1 SQVTM and CDR2 ANQGSEA. The CDR3 is 13 residues long. CDR3 nucleotides: TGCAGCGTTGGCGGCACAGGGCTCACTGAAGCTTTCTTT. This codes for CSVGGTGLTEAFF.

This clone was observed once. The chain combines TRBV6-2 or TRBV6-3 with TRBJ2-3; TRBD1 agrees at 7 bases. The CDR3 is 14 amino acids. Germline CDR1 MNHEY, CDR2 SVGEGT. V was clipped by 5 bases and J by 5 bases; unmatched bases: 7. The CDR3 coding sequence is TGTGCCAGCAGTCAAAGGACAGGCGGAGATACGCAGTATTTT. Amino acids: CASSQRTGGDTQYF.

This clone was observed a single time. The chain is built from TRBV2 and TRBJ2-2, with 7 nucleotides matching TRBD2. Looked up from germline, CDR1 is SNHLY and CDR2 is FYNNEI. CDR3 size: 17 residues. V lost 2 bases, J lost 0 bases, and 6 bases stayed unmatched. As DNA, the CDR3 is TGTGCCAGCAGTGAATGGCGGGGGAGACCGAACACCGGGGAGCTGTTTTTT. It specifies CASSEWRGRPNTGELFF.

This chain uses TRBV6-2 or TRBV6-3 with TRBJ2-7; TRBD1 aligns across 11 bases. The CDR3 has 14 residues. CDR1 MNHEY and CDR2 SVGEGT come from the germline V gene. V shed 4 bases and J 2 bases; nucleotides not matched to a gene: 1. Written as DNA, the CDR3 is TGTGCCAGCAGTTTGGGACAGGGGGCCTACGAGCAGTACTTC. Translated, it gives CASSLGQGAYEQYF.

The CDR3 sequence: CASSVGDRVYF. The CDR3 DNA is TGTGCCAGCAGCGTGGGGGACAGGGTATATTTT. The chain is built from TRBV9 and TRBJ1-3; 9 bases match TRBD1. Germline V CDR1 and CDR2: SGDLS, YYNGEE. The CDR3 has 11 residues. J was trimmed by 14 bases and V by 2 bases; bases with no gene match: 2.

The chain recombines TRBV7-2 with TRBJ2-6, with D uncertain. The V end lost 3 bases, the J end lost 0 bases, and 9 bases lay between the germline ends. Germline assignment: CDR1 SGHTA and CDR2 FQGNSA. The CDR3 has 16 residues. The CDR3 nucleotides are TGTGCCAGCAGCTTCCCCGGTTTCTCTGGGGCCAACGTCCTGACTTTC. Translated, it gives CASSFPGFSGANVLTF.